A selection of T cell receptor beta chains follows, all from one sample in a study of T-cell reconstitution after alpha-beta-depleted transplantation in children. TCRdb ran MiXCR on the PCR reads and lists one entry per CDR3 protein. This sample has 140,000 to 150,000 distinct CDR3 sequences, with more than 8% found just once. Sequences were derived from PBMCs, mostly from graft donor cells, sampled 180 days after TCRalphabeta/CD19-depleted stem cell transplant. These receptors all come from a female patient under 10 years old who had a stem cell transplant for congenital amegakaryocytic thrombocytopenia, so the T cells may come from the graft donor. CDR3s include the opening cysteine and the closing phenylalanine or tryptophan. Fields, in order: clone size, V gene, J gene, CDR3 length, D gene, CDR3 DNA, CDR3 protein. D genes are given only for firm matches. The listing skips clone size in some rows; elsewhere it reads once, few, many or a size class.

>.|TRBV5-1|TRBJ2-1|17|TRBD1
TGCGCCAGCAGCTTGGGACTGGGACAGAGCGCTTTCAGCGAGCAGTTCTTC
CASSLGLGQSAFSEQFF
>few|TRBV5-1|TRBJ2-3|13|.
TGCGCCAGCAGTCCACTCCGGGGAGATACGCAGTATTTT
CASSPLRGDTQYF
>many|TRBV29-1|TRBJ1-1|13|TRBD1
TGCAGCGTTGAGGGGGCCCGGGACAGTGAAGCTTTCTTT
CSVEGARDSEAFF
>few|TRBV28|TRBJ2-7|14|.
TGTGCCAGCAGTTTTTCCTCTGGAGACGACGAGCAGTACTTC
CASSFSSGDDEQYF
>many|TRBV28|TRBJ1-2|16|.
TGTGCCAGCAGTTTATGGGGGGCTAGAGCGGACTATGGCTACACCTTC
CASSLWGARADYGYTF
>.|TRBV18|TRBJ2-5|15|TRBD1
TGTGCCAGCTCTCCTACAGGGGATTACGGAGAGACCCAGTACTTC
CASSPTGDYGETQYF
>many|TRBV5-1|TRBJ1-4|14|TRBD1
TGCGCCAGCAGCTCCGGGACAGGGGATGAAAAACTGTTTTTT
CASSSGTGDEKLFF
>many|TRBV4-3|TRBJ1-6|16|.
TGCGCCAGCAGCTCGGGACGGTTCTCCTATAATTCACCCCTCCACTTT
CASSSGRFSYNSPLHF
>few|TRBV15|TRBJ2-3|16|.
TGTGCCACCAGCAGCGGAGGGGGAAGCAGGACAGATACGCAGTATTTT
CATSSGGGSRTDTQYF
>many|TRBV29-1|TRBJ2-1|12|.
TGCAGCGTCAGCAGGTCTGGCAATGAGCAGTTCTTC
CSVSRSGNEQFF
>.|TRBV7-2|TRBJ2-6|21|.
TGTGCCAGCAGCTTAGCCCCAATCCCTAGCGACGCAAGCTCTGGGGCCAACGTCCTGACTTTC
CASSLAPIPSDASSGANVLTF
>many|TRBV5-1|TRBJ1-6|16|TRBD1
TGCGCCAGCAGCACAGGAGCCGGGACAGGGGCTTCACCCCTCCACTTT
CASSTGAGTGASPLHF
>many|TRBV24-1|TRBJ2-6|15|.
TGTGCCACCGGTGAGGGCGGGGCTGGGGCCAACGTCCTGACTTTC
CATGEGGAGANVLTF
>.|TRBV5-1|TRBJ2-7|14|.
TGCGCCAGCAGCACGTGGGACACCGAAAACGAGCAGTACTTC
CASSTWDTENEQYF
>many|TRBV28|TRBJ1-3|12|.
TGTGCCACGGCTCCCAGATCGAACACCATATATTTT
CATAPRSNTIYF
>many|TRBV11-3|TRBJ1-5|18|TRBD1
TGTGCCAGCAGCTTAGGGTTGGGACAGGGGGACGGGGTTCAGCCCCAGCATTTT
CASSLGLGQGDGVQPQHF
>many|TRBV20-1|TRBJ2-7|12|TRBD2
TGCAGTGCTAGACTAGCGGCCTACGAGCAGTACTTC
CSARLAAYEQYF
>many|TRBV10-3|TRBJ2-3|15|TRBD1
TGTGCCATCAGTGAATCCGGGACAGGGACAGATACGCAGTATTTT
CAISESGTGTDTQYF
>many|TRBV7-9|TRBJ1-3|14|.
TGTGCCAGCAGTACCATTGGAACTGGAAACACCATATATTTT
CASSTIGTGNTIYF
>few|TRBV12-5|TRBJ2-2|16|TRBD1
TGTGCTAGTGGTTTGGTAGTAGGGGGCGGAACCGGGGAGCTGTTTTTT
CASGLVVGGGTGELFF
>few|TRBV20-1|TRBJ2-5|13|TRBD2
TGCAGTGCTAGCTGGGGGGGTTTAGAGACCCAGTACTTC
CSASWGGLETQYF
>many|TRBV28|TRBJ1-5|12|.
TGTGCCAGCTCACAGGGCCGTCAGCCCCAGCATTTT
CASSQGRQPQHF
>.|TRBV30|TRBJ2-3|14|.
TGTGCCTGGAGTGTACTAGAGGTTGCAGATACGCAGTATTTT
CAWSVLEVADTQYF
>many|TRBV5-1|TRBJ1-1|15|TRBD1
TGCGCCAGCAGCTTCCAGGGGGGCTCGGGCACTGAAGCTTTCTTT
CASSFQGGSGTEAFF
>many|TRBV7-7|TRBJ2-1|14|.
TGTGCCAGCAGCTTAGCGGGTCGTAACAATGAGCAGTTCTTC
CASSLAGRNNEQFF
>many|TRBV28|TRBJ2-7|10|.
TGTGCCAGCGGGCCCTACGAGCAGTACTTC
CASGPYEQYF
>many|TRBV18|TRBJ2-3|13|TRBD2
TGTGCCAGCGCCGCGGGGGGTCCAGATACGCAGTATTTT
CASAAGGPDTQYF
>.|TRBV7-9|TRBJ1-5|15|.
TGTGCCAGCAGCTTGACCGGGAAAAGCAATCAGCCCCAGCATTTT
CASSLTGKSNQPQHF
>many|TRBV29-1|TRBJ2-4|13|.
TGCAGCGTTGAAGATCTGGACAAAAACATTCAGTACTTC
CSVEDLDKNIQYF
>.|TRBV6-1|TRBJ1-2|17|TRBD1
TGTGCCAGCAGTCCGAAGGGACAGGGGGCGATGAACTATGGCTACACCTTC
CASSPKGQGAMNYGYTF
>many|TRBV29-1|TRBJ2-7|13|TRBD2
TGCAGCGTTGAACAAGCGGGGTCAATCGAGCAGTACTTC
CSVEQAGSIEQYF
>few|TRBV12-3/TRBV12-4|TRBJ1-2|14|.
TGTGCCAGCAGCTACGAGGACCGTGGCTGCGGCTACACCTTC
CASSYEDRGCGYTF
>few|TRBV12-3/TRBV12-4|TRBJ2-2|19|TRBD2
TGTGCCAGCAGCCCCTCCCCGGGACTAGCGGGCCTAGGGGGCGGGGAGCTGTTTTTT
CASSPSPGLAGLGGGELFF
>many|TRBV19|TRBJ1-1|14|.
TGTGCCAGTAGTATCTCCGGGTGGGACACTGAAGCTTTCTTT
CASSISGWDTEAFF
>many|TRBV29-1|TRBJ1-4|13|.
TGCAGCGTCTCGGGAGGGAATAATGAAAAACTGTTTTTT
CSVSGGNNEKLFF
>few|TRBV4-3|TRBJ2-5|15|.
TGCGCCAGCAGCCAAGTGTGGGGGAGAGAAGAGACCCAGTACTTC
CASSQVWGREETQYF
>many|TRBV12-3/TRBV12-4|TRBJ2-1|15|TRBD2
TGTGCCAGCAGTTTAACTAGCGGGGGGGCCGGTGAGCAGTTCTTC
CASSLTSGGAGEQFF
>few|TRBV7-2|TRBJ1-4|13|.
TGTGCCAGCAGCTTAGGTAGTTTTGAAAAACTGTTTTTT
CASSLGSFEKLFF
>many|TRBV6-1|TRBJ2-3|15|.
TGTGCCAGCAGTGACCTCAGGGCAACCACAGATACGCAGTATTTT
CASSDLRATTDTQYF
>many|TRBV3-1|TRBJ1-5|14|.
TGTGCCAGCAGCCAAGACCATAGCAATCAGCCCCAGCATTTT
CASSQDHSNQPQHF
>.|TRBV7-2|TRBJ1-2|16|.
TGTGCCAGCAGATTTCAGGGGTTGGGGTCTAACTATGGCTACACCTTC
CASRFQGLGSNYGYTF
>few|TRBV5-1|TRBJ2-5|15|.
TGCGCCAGCAGCTTGTTTACGCCGTACCAAGAGACCCAGTACTTC
CASSLFTPYQETQYF
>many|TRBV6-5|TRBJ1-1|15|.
TGTGCCAGCAGTTACTCGTACGGGGTTAAAGCTGAAGCTTTCTTT
CASSYSYGVKAEAFF
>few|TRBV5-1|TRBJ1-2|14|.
TGCGCCAGCAGCTTGAACCCAAATCCGGGTGGCTACACCTTC
CASSLNPNPGGYTF
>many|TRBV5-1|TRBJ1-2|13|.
TGCGCCAGCAGCGATGAGGGGAGGCTCGGCTACACCTTC
CASSDEGRLGYTF
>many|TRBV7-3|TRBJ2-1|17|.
TGTGCCAGCAGCTTATTAGGGGGGAGGGGGGCCTACAATGAGCAGTTCTTC
CASSLLGGRGAYNEQFF
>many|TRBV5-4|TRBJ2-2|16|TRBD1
TGTGCCAGCAGCTTCTACAGGGGGTCTAACACCGGGGAGCTGTTTTTT
CASSFYRGSNTGELFF
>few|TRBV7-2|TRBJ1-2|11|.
TGTGCCAGCAGGCCGACCCATGGCTACACCTTC
CASRPTHGYTF
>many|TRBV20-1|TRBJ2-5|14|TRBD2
TGCAGTGCTAGACTAGCGGGACCACAAGAGACCCAGTACTTC
CSARLAGPQETQYF
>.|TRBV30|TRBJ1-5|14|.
TGTGCCTGGAGTGTAGGGCAGGGAGGACAGCCCCAGCATTTT
CAWSVGQGGQPQHF
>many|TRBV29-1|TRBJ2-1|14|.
TGCAGCGTTGAGGTAGGTCTCTCCTACAATGAGCAGTTCTTC
CSVEVGLSYNEQFF